Presented here are 16 T cell receptor beta chains from one specimen sequenced in a study of blood T cell repertoires in COVID-19. Profiling relied on immunoSEQ multiplex PCR, and the TCRdb table lists in-frame clones only, not all of them. The repertoire holds 60,000 to 70,000 clones, with 80% to 95% as singletons. The source material was peripheral blood. The receptors derive from a human donor with active COVID-19. The donor label of this sample is uncertain.

The CDR3 region is CASKTGTDSYEQYF. The CDR3 DNA reads as TGTGCCAGCAAGACCGGGACTGATTCCTACGAGCAGTACTTC. V is TRBV27 and J is TRBJ2-7; perhaps TRBD2 as D (6 bases). Trimming took 7 bases from V and 1 from J, leaving 14 bases between them. Germline loops: CDR1 MNHEY, CDR2 SMNVEV (reference sequence). CDR3 length equals 14 residues.

This clone was counted a few times. The V call is TRBV7-9, the J call TRBJ1-5; possibly TRBD1 for D (6 bases). The CDR3 is 16 amino acids. V lost 1 base and J lost 4, with 14 bases in between. Germline-derived CDR1 and CDR2 are SEHNR and FQNEAQ (reference sequence). The CDR3 spells CASSLGTEFGNQPQHF. The CDR3 nucleotides are TGTGCCAGCAGCTTAGGGACAGAATTTGGAAATCAGCCCCAGCATTTT.

V usage is TRBV18 and J usage is TRBJ2-2; TRBD1 matches at 10 bases. V shed 1 base, J shed 6 bases, and the junction held 5 bases outside the gene matches. The CDR3 sequence is 16 residues long. The germline V gene encodes CDR1 KGHSH and CDR2 LQKENI. For the CDR3, the DNA is TGTGCCAGCTCACCACAGGGACAGGGGCTTGCCGGGGAGCTGTTTTTT. This codes for CASSPQGQGLAGELFF.

This clone was recorded once. The chain carries TRBV18 and TRBJ2-5; maybe TRBD1 (6 bases). The V and J ends lost 4 bases and 1 base respectively, with 7 bases between them. Germline CDR1 is KGHSH and CDR2 is LQKENI. The CDR3 contains 13 residues. CDR3 residues: CASSRTAQETQYF. CDR3 nucleotide sequence: TGTGCCAGCTCACGGACAGCCCAAGAGACCCAGTACTTC.

This chain uses TRBV19 with TRBJ1-1; no reliable D call. Germline lookup yields CDR1 LNHDA and CDR2 SQIVND (reference sequence). The CDR3 totals 15 residues. V lost 1 base, J lost 2 bases, and 11 bases lay in between. The CDR3 protein is CASSIGSTINTEAFF. The CDR3 coding sequence is TGTGCCAGTAGTATAGGTAGCACAATTAACACTGAAGCTTTCTTT.

The rearrangement joins TRBV28 to TRBJ2-2; TRBD2 might be the D (6 bases). The V and J ends lost 11 bases and 5 bases respectively, with 15 bases between them. CDR3 length equals 13 residues. In germline, CDR1 is MDHEN, CDR2 SYDVKM. The CDR3 here is CAGAGLPTGELFF. The CDR3 coding sequence is TGTGCCGGGGCGGGGCTCCCGACCGGGGAGCTGTTTTTT.

This chain links TRBV5-4 with TRBJ2-7; 11 nucleotides line up with TRBD2. The J segment lost 3 bases and the V segment lost 3 bases, leaving 5 bases of the junction unmatched. The CDR3 consists of 15 residues. Germline-derived CDR1 and CDR2 are SGHNT and YYREEE (reference sequence). The CDR3 sequence is CASSSGGLADYEQYF. CDR3 in DNA: TGTGCCAGCAGCTCAGGGGGACTAGCGGACTACGAGCAGTACTTC.

The chain recombines TRBV3-1 (or the pseudogene TRBV3-2) with TRBJ2-7; 11 nucleotides agree with TRBD2. J was trimmed by 6 bases and V by 4 bases; bases with no gene match: 5. Germline lookup yields CDR1 LGHDT and CDR2 YNNKEL (reference sequence). CDR3 size: 14 residues. The CDR3 sequence: CASSPLAGVAEQYF. In DNA, the CDR3 is TGTGCCAGCAGCCCACTAGCGGGGGTCGCCGAGCAGTACTTC.

There are a few counts of this clone. This chain connects TRBV6-4 to TRBJ2-2, with D possibly being TRBD2 (5 bases). This CDR3 spans 14 amino acids. Trimming pared 4 bases from V and 5 bases from J, leaving 11 bases between. CDR1 and CDR2 from the germline V gene are MRHNA and SNTAGT. The CDR3 here is CASSGGSETGELFF. CDR3 in DNA: TGTGCCAGCAGTGGCGGTAGCGAGACCGGGGAGCTGTTTTTT.

The chain carries TRBV28 and TRBJ2-7; D is perhaps TRBD1 (6 bases). In germline, CDR1 is MDHEN, CDR2 SYDVKM. The CDR3 contains 14 residues. The V and J ends lost 7 bases and 2 bases respectively, with 15 bases between them. In DNA form, the CDR3 reads TGTGCCAGCATCCCCGACAGGACGCCCTACGAGCAGTACTTC. It specifies CASIPDRTPYEQYF. The variable domain in full, with the rest retrieved from reference TRBV28 and TRBJ2-7, is DVKVTQSSRYLVKRTGEKVFLECVQDMDHENMFWYRQDPGLGLRLIYFSYDVKMKEKGDIPEGYSVSREKKERFSLILESASTNQTSMYLCASIPDRTPYEQYFGPGTRLTVT.

J is TRBJ1-3 and V is TRBV6-5; D is unclear. Germline V gene lookup returns CDR1 MNHEY and CDR2 SVGAGI. The CDR3 contains 15 residues. Trimming took 7 bases from V and 0 from J, leaving 13 bases between them. The CDR3 is CASNLDGNSGNTIYF. The DNA for the CDR3 is TGTGCCAGCAACCTAGACGGTAACTCTGGAAACACCATATATTTT.

The chain recombines TRBV28 with TRBJ1-6; D remains ambiguous. The CDR3 is 13 residues long. V lost 3 bases, J lost 9 bases, and 9 bases lay in between. Looked up from germline, CDR1 is MDHEN and CDR2 is SYDVKM. Here the CDR3 DNA reads TGTGCCAGCAGTTTCGGGGTGTCTTCACCCCTCCACTTT. It encodes CASSFGVSSPLHF.

This sequence joins TRBV5-4 and TRBJ2-1, with a possible D match to TRBD1 (6 bases). V was shortened by 5 bases and J by 0 bases, with 12 bases between the two germline ends. This CDR3 spans 15 amino acids. The germline gives CDR1 SGHNT, CDR2 YYREEE (reference sequence). The CDR3 nucleotides read TGTGCCAGCAGGGACAGCAGGAGCTCCTACAATGAGCAGTTCTTC. This gives the protein CASRDSRSSYNEQFF. The whole variable domain, filled in from reference TRBV5-4 and TRBJ2-1, reads ETGVTQSPTHLIKTRGQQVTLRCSSQSGHNTVSWYQQALGQGPQFIFQYYREEENGRGNFPPRFSGLQFPNYSSELNVNALELDDSALYLCASRDSRSSYNEQFFGPGTRLTVL.

This clone was seen only a few times. This rearrangement joins TRBV19 to TRBJ1-5; TRBD1 might be the D (5 bases). The CDR3 is 15 residues long. V was trimmed by 4 bases and J by 7 bases, leaving 17 bases between them. Germline assignment: CDR1 LNHDA and CDR2 SQIVND (reference sequence). The CDR3: CASSTPRRGGQPQHF. CDR3 nucleotide sequence: TGTGCCAGTAGTACCCCGAGAAGGGGTGGGCAGCCCCAGCATTTT.

This chain links TRBV7-2 with TRBJ2-7, with 9 positions matching TRBD2. CDR1 and CDR2 (germline): SGHTA, FQGNSA. CDR3 length equals 15 residues. The trim removed 7 bases at V and 7 bases at J, leaving 14 bases unmatched. CDR3 nucleotide sequence: TGTGCCAGCAACTCCGGGGGCGGGAGGGCCTTAGAGCAGTACTTC. This encodes CASNSGGGRALEQYF.

The chain has TRBV28 and TRBJ2-1, with 8 bases that match TRBD2. This CDR3 comprises 16 residues. J lost 7 bases, V lost 6 bases, and 14 bases had no gene match. CDR1 and CDR2 from the germline V gene are MDHEN and SYDVKM. In DNA, the CDR3 is TGTGCCAGCAGCTTCGCTACGGAAGCGGGAGTGAATGAGCAGTTCTTC. Protein: CASSFATEAGVNEQFF.